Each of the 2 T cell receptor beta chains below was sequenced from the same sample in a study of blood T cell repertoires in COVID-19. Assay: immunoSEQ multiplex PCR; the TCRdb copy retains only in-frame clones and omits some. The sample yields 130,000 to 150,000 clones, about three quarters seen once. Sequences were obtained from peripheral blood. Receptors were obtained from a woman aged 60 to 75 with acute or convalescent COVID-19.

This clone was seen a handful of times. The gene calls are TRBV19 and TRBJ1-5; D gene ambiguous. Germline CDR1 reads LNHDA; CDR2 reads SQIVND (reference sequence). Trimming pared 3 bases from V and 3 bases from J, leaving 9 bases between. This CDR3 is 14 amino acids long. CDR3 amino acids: CASSIVRFNQPQHF. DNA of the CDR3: TGTGCCAGTAGTATCGTGCGCTTCAATCAGCCCCAGCATTTT.

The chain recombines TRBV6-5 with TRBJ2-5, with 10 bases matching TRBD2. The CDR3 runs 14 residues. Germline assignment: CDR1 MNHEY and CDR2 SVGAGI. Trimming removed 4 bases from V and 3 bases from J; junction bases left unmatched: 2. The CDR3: CASSFGLAEETQYF. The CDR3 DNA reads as TGTGCCAGCAGTTTCGGACTAGCGGAAGAGACCCAGTACTTC.